These 14 T cell receptor beta chains came from one sample sequenced in a study of cytomegalovirus exposure and HLA in healthy donors. The PCR was carried out with 60 Vbeta primers and 13 Jbeta primers. TCRdb keeps only in-frame clones here, not all; method: immunoSEQ multiplex PCR. Of 100,000 to 150,000 clones in the sample, about 81% were seen once. The specimen was PBMCs. The receptors derive from a woman aged 25 to 39 in good health and CMV-seronegative.

The CDR3 DNA reads as TGTGCCAGCAGCCCAACCATTGGGGCTAGCGGGAGTAGAGTAGAGACCCAGTACTTC. Its protein product is CASSPTIGASGSRVETQYF. The V and J genes are TRBV7-8 and TRBJ2-5, with 10 positions matching TRBD2. With 5 bases clipped from V and 4 bases from J, the junction kept 19 bases outside the gene matches. The CDR3 extends over 19 amino acids. From germline, CDR1 is SGHVS and CDR2 FQNEAQ. The full variable domain, in which reference TRBV7-8 and TRBJ2-5 provide the parts outside the CDR3, is GAGVSQSPRYKVAKRGQDVALRCDPISGHVSLFWYQQALGQGPEFLTYFQNEAQLDKSGLPSDRFFAERPEGSVSTLKIQRTQQEDSAVYLCASSPTIGASGSRVETQYFGPGTRLLVL.

The V and J genes are TRBV11-2 and TRBJ2-1; TRBD2 aligns across 8 bases. V gave up 3 bases and J gave up 0 bases; unmatched junction bases: 4. The CDR3 has 16 residues. Looked up from germline, CDR1 is SGHAT and CDR2 is FQNNGV. For the CDR3, the DNA is TGTGCCAGCAGCTTTAGCGGGGATAGCTCCTACAATGAGCAGTTCTTC. Amino acids: CASSFSGDSSYNEQFF.

The chain is built from TRBV12-5 and TRBJ2-7; D uncertain. Germline CDR1 is LGHNT and CDR2 is FRNRAP. This CDR3 has 13 amino acids. V was cut by 6 bases and J by 4 bases, with 13 bases left in between. DNA of the CDR3: TGTGCTAGTGGATATGACGCGGTATACGAGCAGTACTTC. It is translated as CASGYDAVYEQYF.

The chain recombines TRBV12-5 with TRBJ1-2, with TRBD1 matching 7 bases. J gave up 8 bases and V 3 bases, and 9 bases lay outside the gene matches. This CDR3 has 14 amino acids. Germline assignment: CDR1 LGHNT and CDR2 FRNRAP. CDR3 residues: CASGLDRVVQGYTF. The CDR3 DNA sequence: TGTGCTAGTGGTTTAGACAGGGTAGTGCAGGGCTACACCTTC.

This chain links TRBV4-3 with TRBJ1-1, with TRBD1 identical over 8 bases. The trim removed 2 bases at V and 5 bases at J, leaving 7 bases unmatched. There are 15 residues in the CDR3. Germline V gene lookup returns CDR1 LGHNA and CDR2 YSLEER. The CDR3 spells CASSQHLTGGTEAFF. Here the CDR3 DNA reads TGCGCCAGCAGCCAACACCTCACAGGGGGAACTGAAGCTTTCTTT.

The chain carries TRBV6-1 and TRBJ1-2, with D possibly being TRBD1 (6 bases). The CDR3 is 12 residues long. Trimming removed 7 bases from V and 4 bases from J, with 10 bases in between. Germline loops: CDR1 MNHNS, CDR2 SASEGT. Here the CDR3 DNA reads TGTGCCAGCAAACCGACAGGCTATGGCTACACCTTC. Its protein is CASKPTGYGYTF.

V and J are TRBV11-2 and TRBJ1-3; D is perhaps TRBD1 (6 bases). The CDR3 is 15 residues long. Germline V gene lookup returns CDR1 SGHAT and CDR2 FQNNGV. With 4 bases removed from V and 4 bases from J, the gap between germline ends came to 14 bases. CDR3 residues: CASSSSTGSGNTIYF. CDR3 DNA sequence: TGTGCCAGCAGCTCGTCGACAGGCTCCGGAAACACCATATATTTT. Supplemented by reference TRBV11-2 and TRBJ1-3, the full variable domain reads EAGVAQSPRYKIIEKRQSVAFWCNPISGHATLYWYQQILGQGPKLLIQFQNNGVVDDSQLPKDRFSAERLKGVDSTLKIQPAKLEDSAVYLCASSSSTGSGNTIYFGEGSWLTVV.

This rearrangement joins TRBV7-6 to TRBJ2-1; 14 bases are a match to TRBD2. The CDR3 covers 18 residues. The ends lost 5 bases at V and 4 bases at J; junction bases unmatched: 10. Germline V CDR1 and CDR2: SGHVS, FNYEAQ. In nucleotides, the CDR3 is TGTGCCAGCAGCCGGACAGGGGGGACTAGCGGGAGTTACAATGAGCAGTTCTTC. Translated, it gives CASSRTGGTSGSYNEQFF.

The sample holds one count of this clone. The CDR3 spells CASSQVDRGRFAIYF. In DNA, the CDR3 is TGCGCCAGCAGCCAAGTTGACAGGGGTAGATTCGCCATATATTTT. The V gene is TRBV4-1, the J gene TRBJ1-3, with TRBD1 matching 8 bases. V lost 1 base and J lost 11; bases outside the gene matches: 10. CDR1 is MGHRA, CDR2 YSYEKL, per germline. The CDR3 consists of 15 residues.

The chain joins TRBV11-3 to TRBJ1-2; the D gene is possibly TRBD1 (6 bases). The V and J ends lost 6 bases and 6 bases respectively, with 17 bases between them. The CDR3 is made up of 14 amino acids. The germline CDR1 and CDR2 sequences are SGHNT and YENEEA. CDR3 residues: CASRLLPQGHGYTF. Here the CDR3 DNA reads TGTGCCAGCAGACTTCTCCCACAGGGACATGGCTACACCTTC.

V is TRBV7-9 and J is TRBJ2-1; 8 nucleotides line up with TRBD1. Germline V CDR1 and CDR2: SEHNR, FQNEAQ (reference sequence). The junction had 6 bases not matched to a gene; V was cut back by 5 bases and J by 0 bases. This CDR3 region has 16 residues. CDR3 sequence reads: CASSDGTGFSYNEQFF. The CDR3 DNA is TGTGCCAGCAGCGACGGGACAGGTTTCTCCTACAATGAGCAGTTCTTC.

The chain recombines TRBV19 with TRBJ2-7; 7 nucleotides agree with TRBD1. Germline V lookup: CDR1 LNHDA, CDR2 SQIVND (reference sequence). The V and J ends lost 3 bases and 4 bases, in that order; junction bases with no gene match: 9. There are 15 residues in the CDR3. CDR3 in amino acids: CASSMFSGGVYEQYF. The CDR3 bases are TGTGCCAGTAGTATGTTCTCAGGGGGAGTATACGAGCAGTACTTC. Full variable domain (missing parts from reference TRBV19 and TRBJ2-7): DGGITQSPKYLFRKEGQNVTLSCEQNLNHDAMYWYRQDPGQGLRLIYYSQIVNDFQKGDIAEGYSVSREKKESFPLTVTSAQKNPTAFYLCASSMFSGGVYEQYFGPGTRLTVT.

This rearrangement joins TRBV11-2 to TRBJ2-2; 7 nucleotides line up with TRBD2. This CDR3 is 15 amino acids long. Germline CDR1 SGHAT, CDR2 FQNNGV. The V segment lost 4 bases and the J segment 5 bases; nucleotides outside the gene matches: 7. The CDR3 DNA follows: TGTGCCAGCAGCTCGACCATGGGGGGGACCGGGGAGCTGTTTTTT. Translation: CASSSTMGGTGELFF.

V and J are TRBV2 and TRBJ1-2; 9 nucleotides agree with TRBD1. The germline gives CDR1 SNHLY, CDR2 FYNNEI. V lost 5 bases and J lost 8; bases outside the gene matches: 12. The CDR3 totals 15 residues. In DNA, the CDR3 is TGTGCCAGCAGTCTGGGGGGGACAGGGCGCGGGGGCTACACCTTC. This sequence encodes CASSLGGTGRGGYTF.